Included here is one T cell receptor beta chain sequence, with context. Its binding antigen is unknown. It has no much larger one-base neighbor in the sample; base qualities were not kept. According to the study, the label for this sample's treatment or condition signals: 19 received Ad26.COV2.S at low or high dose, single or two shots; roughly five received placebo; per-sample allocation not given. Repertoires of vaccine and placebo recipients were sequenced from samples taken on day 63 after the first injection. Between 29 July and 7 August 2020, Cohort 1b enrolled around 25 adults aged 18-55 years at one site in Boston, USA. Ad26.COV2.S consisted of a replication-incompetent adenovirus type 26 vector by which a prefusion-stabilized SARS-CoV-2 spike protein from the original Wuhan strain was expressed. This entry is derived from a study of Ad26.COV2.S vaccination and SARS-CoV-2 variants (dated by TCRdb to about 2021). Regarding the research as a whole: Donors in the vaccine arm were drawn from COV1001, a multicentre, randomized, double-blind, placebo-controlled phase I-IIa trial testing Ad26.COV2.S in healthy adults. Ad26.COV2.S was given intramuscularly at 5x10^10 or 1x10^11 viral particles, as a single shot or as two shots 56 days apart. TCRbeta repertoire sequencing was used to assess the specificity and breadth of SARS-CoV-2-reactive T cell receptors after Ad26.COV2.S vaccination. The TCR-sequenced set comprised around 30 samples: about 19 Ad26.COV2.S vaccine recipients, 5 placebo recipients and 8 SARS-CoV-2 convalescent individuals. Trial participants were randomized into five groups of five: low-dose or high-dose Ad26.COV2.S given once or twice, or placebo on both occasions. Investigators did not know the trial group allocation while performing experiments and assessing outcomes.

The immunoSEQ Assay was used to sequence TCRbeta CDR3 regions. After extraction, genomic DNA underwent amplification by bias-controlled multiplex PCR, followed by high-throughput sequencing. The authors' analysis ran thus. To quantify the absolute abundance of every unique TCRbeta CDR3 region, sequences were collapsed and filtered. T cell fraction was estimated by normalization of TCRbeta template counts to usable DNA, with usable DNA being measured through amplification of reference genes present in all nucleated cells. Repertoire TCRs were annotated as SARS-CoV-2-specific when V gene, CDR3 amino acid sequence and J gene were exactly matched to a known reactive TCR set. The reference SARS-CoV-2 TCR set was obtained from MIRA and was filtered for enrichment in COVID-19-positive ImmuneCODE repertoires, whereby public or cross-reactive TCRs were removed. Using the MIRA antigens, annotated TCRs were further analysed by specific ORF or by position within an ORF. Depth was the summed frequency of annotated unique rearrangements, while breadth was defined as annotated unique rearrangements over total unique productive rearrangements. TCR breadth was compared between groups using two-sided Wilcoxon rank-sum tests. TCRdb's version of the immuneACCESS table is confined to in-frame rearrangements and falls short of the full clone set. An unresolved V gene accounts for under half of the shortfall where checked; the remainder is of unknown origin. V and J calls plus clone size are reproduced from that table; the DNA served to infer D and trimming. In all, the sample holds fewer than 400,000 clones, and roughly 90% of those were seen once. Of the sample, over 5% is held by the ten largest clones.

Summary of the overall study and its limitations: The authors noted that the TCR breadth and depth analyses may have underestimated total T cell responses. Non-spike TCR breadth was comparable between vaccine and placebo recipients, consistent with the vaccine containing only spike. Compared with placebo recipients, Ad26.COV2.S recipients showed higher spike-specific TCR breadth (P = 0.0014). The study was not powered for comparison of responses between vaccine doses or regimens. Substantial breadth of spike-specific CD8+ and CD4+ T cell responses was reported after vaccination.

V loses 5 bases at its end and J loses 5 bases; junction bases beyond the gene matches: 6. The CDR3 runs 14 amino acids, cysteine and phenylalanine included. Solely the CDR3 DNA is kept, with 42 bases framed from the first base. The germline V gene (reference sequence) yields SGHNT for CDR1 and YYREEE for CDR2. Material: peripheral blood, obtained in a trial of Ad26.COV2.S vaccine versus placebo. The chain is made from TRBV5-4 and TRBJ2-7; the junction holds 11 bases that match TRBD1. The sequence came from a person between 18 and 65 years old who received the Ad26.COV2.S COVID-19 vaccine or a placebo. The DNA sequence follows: TGTGCCAGCAGGGGGGACAGGGGGTCCCACGAGCAGTACTTC. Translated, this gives CASRGDRGSHEQYF. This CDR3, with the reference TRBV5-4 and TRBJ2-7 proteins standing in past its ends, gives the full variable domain ETGVTQSPTHLIKTRGQQVTLRCSSQSGHNTVSWYQQALGQGPQFIFQYYREEENGRGNFPPRFSGLQFPNYSSELNVNALELDDSALYLCASRGDRGSHEQYFGPGTRLTVT.